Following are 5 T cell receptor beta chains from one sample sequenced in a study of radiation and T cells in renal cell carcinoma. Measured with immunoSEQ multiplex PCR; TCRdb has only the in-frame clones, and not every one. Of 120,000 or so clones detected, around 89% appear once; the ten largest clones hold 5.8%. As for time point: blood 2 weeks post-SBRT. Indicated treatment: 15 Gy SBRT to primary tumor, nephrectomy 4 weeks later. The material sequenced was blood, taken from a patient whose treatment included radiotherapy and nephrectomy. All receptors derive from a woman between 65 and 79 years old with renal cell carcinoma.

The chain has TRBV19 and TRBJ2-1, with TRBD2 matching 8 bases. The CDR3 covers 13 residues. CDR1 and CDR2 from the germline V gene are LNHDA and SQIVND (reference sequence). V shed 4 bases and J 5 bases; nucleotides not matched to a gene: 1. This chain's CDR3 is CASSRGLDNEQFF. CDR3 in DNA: TGTGCCAGTAGTAGGGGACTAGACAATGAGCAGTTCTTC.

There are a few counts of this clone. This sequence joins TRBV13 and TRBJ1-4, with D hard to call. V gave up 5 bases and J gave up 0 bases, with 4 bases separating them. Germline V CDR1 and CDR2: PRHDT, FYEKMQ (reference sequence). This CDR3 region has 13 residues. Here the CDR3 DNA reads TGTGCCAGCAGCCATGCAACTAATGAAAAACTGTTTTTT. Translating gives CASSHATNEKLFF.

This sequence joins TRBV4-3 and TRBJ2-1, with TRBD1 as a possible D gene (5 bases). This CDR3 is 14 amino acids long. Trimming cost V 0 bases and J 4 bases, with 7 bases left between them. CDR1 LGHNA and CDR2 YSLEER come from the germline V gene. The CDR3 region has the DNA TGCGCCAGCAGCCAAGAGGCAGGGTACAATGAGCAGTTCTTC. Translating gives CASSQEAGYNEQFF.

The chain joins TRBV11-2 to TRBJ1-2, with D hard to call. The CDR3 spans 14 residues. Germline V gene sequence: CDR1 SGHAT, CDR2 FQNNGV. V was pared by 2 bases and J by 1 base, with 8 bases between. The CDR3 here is CASSLSPLNYGYTF. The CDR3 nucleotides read TGTGCCAGCAGCTTATCCCCCCTTAACTATGGCTACACCTTC.

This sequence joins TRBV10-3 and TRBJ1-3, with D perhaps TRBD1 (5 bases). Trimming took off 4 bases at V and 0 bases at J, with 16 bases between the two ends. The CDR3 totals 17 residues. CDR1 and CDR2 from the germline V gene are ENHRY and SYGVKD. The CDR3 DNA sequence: TGTGCCATCAGTGGAAGGGTGGGGGTTAGCTCTGGAAACACCATATATTTT. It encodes CAISGRVGVSSGNTIYF.